One sample yielded the 17 T cell receptor beta chains listed below, sequenced in a study of blood T cells in healthy people across ages. Primers used in a second PCR of about 6 to 11 cycles were a sample-barcoded 5' primer and a J-beta primer mix. Via MiXCR, TCRdb re-called the 5' RACE reads, giving one row per CDR3 protein. Of roughly 1,300,000 distinct CDR3 sequences listed, roughly 59% are singletons. Sequenced material: blood. The receptors come from a man aged 18 to 29 in good health.

This clonotype was counted between two and nine times. V gene TRBV4-1 combines with J gene TRBJ2-2; 7 bases map to TRBD1. After removal of 1 base from V and 6 bases from J, the junction contained 14 bases not matched to a gene. This CDR3 region has 18 residues. Germline V CDR1 and CDR2: MGHRA, YSYEKL. Here the CDR3 DNA reads TGCGCCAGCAGCCAAGGCCGGGGCTTGACAGGGTTCCCCGGGGAGCTGTTTTTT. Amino acid sequence: CASSQGRGLTGFPGELFF.

In this sample, this clonotype turned up a few times. The chain is built from TRBV29-1 and TRBJ2-5; 7 bases are a match to TRBD1. The CDR3 contains 15 residues. Germline V CDR1 and CDR2: SQVTM, ANQGSEA. The V and J ends lost 5 bases and 5 bases, in that order; junction bases with no gene match: 14. CDR3 DNA sequence: TGCAGCGTTTCCAACCTCGGGACAGTTGGCGAGACCCAGTACTTC. Translating gives CSVSNLGTVGETQYF.

The chain joins TRBV18 to TRBJ2-1; no clear D. The V gene's germline CDR1 is KGHSH and CDR2 LQKENI. Trimming took off 4 bases at V and 6 bases at J, with 13 bases between the two ends. The CDR3 is made up of 14 amino acids. Here the CDR3 reads CASSHGSRGNEQFF. The DNA for the CDR3 is TGTGCCAGCTCACACGGATCCAGAGGCAATGAGCAGTTCTTC.

The chain joins TRBV4-1 to TRBJ2-5; 9 bases map to TRBD2. V shed 4 bases and J 4 bases; nucleotides not matched to a gene: 10. This CDR3 is built from 16 residues. From germline, CDR1 is MGHRA and CDR2 YSYEKL. CDR3 bases: TGCGCCAGCAGCCCAGCGCCAGCGGGAGGAGGAGAGACCCAGTACTTC. Translating gives CASSPAPAGGGETQYF.

The rearrangement joins TRBV20-1 to TRBJ1-4; D is ambiguous. V was pared by 4 bases and J by 8 bases, with 14 bases between. Germline V gene lookup returns CDR1 DFQATT and CDR2 SNEGSKA (reference sequence). The CDR3 extends over 13 amino acids. CDR3 sequence (DNA): TGCAGTGCTACGGGTCCCCAACGGGAAAAACTGTTTTTT. This gives the protein CSATGPQREKLFF.

The genes are TRBV7-8 and TRBJ2-5, with 7 bases lining up with TRBD1. The CDR3 is 15 residues long. Germline V gene data show CDR1 as SGHVS and CDR2 as FQNEAQ. Trimming took 0 bases from V and 1 from J; bases not matched to a gene: 2. This chain's CDR3 is CASSLAGQSQETQYF. DNA of the CDR3: TGTGCCAGCAGCTTAGCGGGACAGTCCCAAGAGACCCAGTACTTC.

The chain recombines TRBV12-3 or TRBV12-4 with TRBJ1-6; D unclear. The CDR3 extends over 13 amino acids. The V and J ends lost 7 bases and 7 bases respectively, with 11 bases between them. Here the CDR3 reads CASNAHRNSPLHF. CDR3 coding DNA: TGTGCCAGCAACGCGCATCGAAATTCACCCCTCCACTTT.

Only one count was recorded for this clonotype. Here the CDR3 reads CASSLEAGFNEQFF. CDR3 DNA: TGTGCCAGCAGCTTAGAGGCAGGTTTCAATGAGCAGTTCTTC. The chain uses TRBV11-2 and TRBJ2-1, with unresolved D. Trimming took 0 bases from V and 6 from J, leaving 9 bases between them. Germline V lookup: CDR1 SGHAT, CDR2 FQNNGV. This CDR3 region has 14 residues.

The chain employs TRBV20-1 and TRBJ2-1, with D perhaps matching TRBD2 (7 bases). Germline loops: CDR1 DFQATT, CDR2 SNEGSKA (reference sequence). V lost 5 bases and J lost 12, with 26 bases in between. The length of the CDR3 is 15 residues. The CDR3 coding sequence is TGCAGTGCTCCCTGCGGGCCGGGGGGCGGCAACTTGCAGTTCTTC. It translates to CSAPCGPGGGNLQFF.

This clonotype has a single count. The chain links TRBV12-3 or TRBV12-4 to TRBJ2-1; D is undetermined. The J call is doubtful: the DNA matches TRBJ2-7 better. The CDR3 sequence is 10 residues long. The CDR3 sequence: CASGYNEQYF. CDR3 nucleotides: TGTGCCAGCGGATACAATGAGCAGTACTTC.

The V call is TRBV4-2, the J call TRBJ2-7; the D gene is possibly TRBD2 (5 bases). Germline V CDR1 and CDR2: LGHNA, YNFKEQ. V dropped 3 bases and J dropped 3 bases, with 9 bases sitting between them. The CDR3 runs to 13 residues. The chain's CDR3 is CASSHNGDYEQYF. CDR3 DNA sequence: TGTGCCAGCAGCCATAACGGGGACTACGAGCAGTACTTC.

The chain carries TRBV20-1 and TRBJ1-5, with 7 bases matching TRBD1. With V trimmed by 5 bases and J by 2 bases, 3 bases remained unmatched. This CDR3 is 13 amino acids long. CDR1 is DFQATT, CDR2 SNEGSKA, per germline (reference sequence). CDR3 sequence (DNA): TGCAGTGCTCGACAGGGTGGCAATCAGCCCCAGCATTTT. It specifies CSARQGGNQPQHF.

V gene TRBV29-1 combines with J gene TRBJ1-2, with 9 bases lining up with TRBD1. Germline V gene data show CDR1 as SQVTM and CDR2 as ANQGSEA. V was clipped by 5 bases and J by 4 bases; unmatched bases: 8. The CDR3 loop spans 14 amino acids. The CDR3 loop reads CSVPRTGDVYGYTF. The CDR3 DNA is TGCAGCGTTCCCCGGACAGGGGACGTCTATGGCTACACCTTC.

The chain joins TRBV7-9 to TRBJ1-5, with 9 bases lining up with TRBD1. Germline assignment: CDR1 SEHNR and CDR2 FQNEAQ (reference sequence). CDR3 length: 16 residues. Trimming cost V 5 bases and J 9 bases; bases outside gene matches: 14. The CDR3 region is CASSQQMGQGEGPQHF. CDR3 nucleotides: TGTGCCAGCAGCCAACAAATGGGACAGGGCGAGGGGCCCCAGCATTTT. Complete variable domain (other parts from reference TRBV7-9 and TRBJ1-5): DTGVSQNPRHKITKRGQNVTFRCDPISEHNRLYWYRQTLGQGPEFLTYFQNEAQLEKSRLLSDRFSAERPKGSFSTLEIQRTEQGDSAMYLCASSQQMGQGEGPQHFGDGTRLSIL.

The chain uses TRBV2 and TRBJ2-6, with unresolved D. Germline CDR1 is SNHLY and CDR2 is FYNNEI. The CDR3 has 16 residues. Deletions cut 4 bases from V and 0 bases from J, with 10 bases between. CDR3 DNA: TGTGCCAGCAGTGTTGCAATACCCTCTGGGGCCAACGTCCTGACTTTC. It is translated as CASSVAIPSGANVLTF.

V is TRBV12-3 or TRBV12-4 and J is TRBJ2-5; TRBD2 agrees at 8 bases. After removal of 6 bases from V and 7 bases from J, the junction contained 10 bases not matched to a gene. This CDR3 is 14 amino acids long. The chain's CDR3 is CASRPSGGFWTQYF. The CDR3 coding sequence is TGTGCCAGCAGGCCCAGCGGGGGTTTCTGGACCCAGTACTTC.

The chain is built from TRBV20-1 and TRBJ2-1; 9 nucleotides match TRBD2. This CDR3 has 16 amino acids. The ends lost 0 bases at V and 4 bases at J; junction bases unmatched: 7. Germline V gives CDR1 DFQATT, CDR2 SNEGSKA (reference sequence). The CDR3 sequence is CSARDLRLADYNEQFF. In nucleotides, the CDR3 is TGCAGTGCTAGAGATTTGAGACTAGCGGATTACAATGAGCAGTTCTTC.